This note documents a single TCR beta chain sequence. Sequencing was performed with immunoSEQ multiplex PCR; in TCRdb, only in-frame clones are kept and a portion is missing. This sample carries 150,000 to 180,000 clones, over 75% of them seen once, and the ten largest clones take roughly 0.62%. This entry comes from a study of blood T cell repertoires in COVID-19. Seattle patients were enrolled during active infection and followed longitudinally. This clonotype originated in a man in his 60s with COVID-19, enrolled during active disease. The specimen was peripheral blood.

CDR3 in amino acids: CATRSTSGERTGEQFF. The CDR3 DNA is TGTGCCACCAGATCGACTAGCGGGGAGCGAACCGGTGAGCAGTTCTTC. V and J are TRBV24-1 and TRBJ2-1; 11 bases are shared with TRBD2. This CDR3 contains 16 residues. With V trimmed by 7 bases and J by 9 bases, 13 bases remained unmatched. Germline CDR1 KGHDR, CDR2 SFDVKD.